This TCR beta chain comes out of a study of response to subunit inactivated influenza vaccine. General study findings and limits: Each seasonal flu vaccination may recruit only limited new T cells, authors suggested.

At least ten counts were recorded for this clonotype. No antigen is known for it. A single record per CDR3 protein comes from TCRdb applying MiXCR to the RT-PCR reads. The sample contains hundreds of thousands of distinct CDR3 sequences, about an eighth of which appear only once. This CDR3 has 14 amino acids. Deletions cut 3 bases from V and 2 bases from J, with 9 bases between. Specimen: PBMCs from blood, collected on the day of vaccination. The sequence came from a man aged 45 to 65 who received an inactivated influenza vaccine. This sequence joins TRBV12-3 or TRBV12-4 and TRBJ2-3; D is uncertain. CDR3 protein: CASSFGLTTDTQYF. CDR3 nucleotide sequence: TGTGCCAGCAGTTTCGGGCTAACCACAGATACGCAGTATTTT.